The 21 T cell receptor beta chains in this list originate from one sample, sequenced in a study of CD8 T cells in ankylosing spondylitis. TCRdb independently ran MiXCR on the 5' RACE reads; one entry per CDR3 protein. In the table there are 210,000 or so distinct CDR3 sequences, 8% to 9% of which are singletons. The sample taken for sequencing was blood, either unsorted or a sorted T cell fraction (not recorded which). The receptors shown here come from a female donor with ankylosing spondylitis or in good health (not recorded which).

The chain has TRBV6-1 and TRBJ1-1; D call uncertain. V lost 6 bases to trimming and J lost 7 bases, with 12 bases between them. CDR3 size: 12 residues. The germline V gene encodes CDR1 MNHNS and CDR2 SASEGT. CDR3 loop: CASSSTVFEAFF. The CDR3 DNA reads TGTGCCAGCAGCAGTACGGTCTTTGAAGCTTTCTTT.

A word on this clonotype: A clone one base away is much larger, so this may be a read error. This rearrangement joins TRBV29-1 to TRBJ1-5; tentative D call: TRBD1 (6 bases). Germline loops: CDR1 SQVTM, CDR2 ANQGSEA. The CDR3 is 14 amino acids. CDR3 coding DNA: TGCGGCGTTTCTGGACAGAGTAGCAATCAGCCCCAGCATTTT. This sequence encodes CGVSGQSSNQPQHF.

This clonotype showed up many times. The gene calls are TRBV9 and TRBJ2-7; unclear D gene. With 3 bases removed from V and 3 bases from J, the gap between germline ends came to 13 bases. CDR1 SGDLS and CDR2 YYNGEE come from the germline V gene. CDR3 size: 14 residues. As DNA, the CDR3 is TGTGCCAGCAGCGAGGGCCACCTAGGCTACGAGCAGTACTTC. It yields the protein CASSEGHLGYEQYF. Drawing the rest from reference TRBV9 and TRBJ2-7, the complete variable domain is DSGVTQTPKHLITATGQRVTLRCSPRSGDLSVYWYQQSLDQGLQFLIQYYNGEERAKGNILERFSAQQFPDLHSELNLSSLELGDSALYFCASSEGHLGYEQYFGPGTRLTVT.

V is TRBV30 and J is TRBJ2-1; possibly TRBD2 for D (6 bases). The V gene lost 5 bases and the J gene lost 15 bases, with 17 bases spanning the gap. CDR1 GTSNPN and CDR2 SVGIG come from the germline V gene (reference sequence). The CDR3 runs 11 residues. Written as DNA, the CDR3 is TGTGCCTGGGGACGGGGCGGAGGGCGGTTCTTC. It is translated as CAWGRGGGRFF.

The V call is TRBV18, the J call TRBJ2-1; 7 bases line up with TRBD2. Germline V CDR1 and CDR2: KGHSH, LQKENI. J was trimmed by 7 bases and V by 6 bases; bases with no gene match: 18. The CDR3 covers 17 residues. Written as DNA, the CDR3 is TGTGCCAGCTCGCTTCGGTTGGGGGGGATGAACGAGAATGAGCAGTTCTTC. Translating gives CASSLRLGGMNENEQFF. The entire variable domain, with the rest obtained from reference TRBV18 and TRBJ2-1, is as follows: NAGVMQNPRHLVRRRGQEARLRCSPMKGHSHVYWYRQLPEEGLKFMVYLQKENIIDESGMPKERFSAEFPKEGPSILRIQQVVRGDSAAYFCASSLRLGGMNENEQFFGPGTRLTVL.

This clonotype was seen ten or more times. The chain combines TRBV29-1 with TRBJ2-7, with D possibly matching TRBD2 (5 bases). This CDR3 contains 15 residues. Germline CDR1 and CDR2: SQVTM and ANQGSEA. Trimming removed 5 bases at V and 4 bases at J, with 21 bases between. The CDR3 DNA follows: TGCAGCGTTAATGAGGGAATCATGGGCGAATACGAGCAGTACTTC. Translating gives CSVNEGIMGEYEQYF.

This clonotype has a count of ten or more. The genes are TRBV7-7 and TRBJ2-1, with a possible D match to TRBD1 (6 bases). CDR1 and CDR2 from the germline V gene are SSHAT and FNYEAQ (reference sequence). This CDR3 has 13 residues. V shed 4 bases and J shed 9 bases, with 13 bases lying between them. The CDR3 DNA follows: TGTGCCAGCAGCTCCTTAGTAGGGGGTGAGCAGTTCTTC. Residues: CASSSLVGGEQFF.

This clonotype occurred many times. The V call is TRBV6-5, the J call TRBJ2-7; D gene ambiguous. CDR3 size: 14 residues. Germline CDR1 reads MNHEY; CDR2 reads SVGAGI. V was shortened by 2 bases and J by 6 bases, with 14 bases between the two germline ends. The CDR3 protein is CASSYGGPYGEQYF. CDR3 bases: TGTGCCAGCAGTTACGGCGGACCCTATGGCGAGCAGTACTTC.

Of note for this clonotype: This may come from a read error, since a much larger clone is one base off. CDR3 sequence (DNA): TGTGCCAGCAGCTCTCAACGGCTAGCGGGACACGATGAGCAGTTCTTC. Protein product: CASSSQRLAGHDEQFF. The gene calls are TRBV14 and TRBJ2-1; 9 bases are a match to TRBD2. This CDR3 spans 16 amino acids. Germline CDR1 and CDR2: SGHDN and FVKESK. V was pared by 5 bases and J by 8 bases, with 13 bases of the junction left unmatched.

This clonotype has ten or more counts. The chain combines TRBV10-3 with TRBJ2-3; perhaps TRBD1 as D (6 bases). The CDR3 contains 13 residues. Germline CDR1 is ENHRY and CDR2 is SYGVKD. The V end was cut by 10 bases, the J end by 2 bases, with 13 bases between. The CDR3 here is CATSGVFTDTQYF. In DNA form, the CDR3 reads TGTGCCACCTCAGGGGTTTTCACAGATACGCAGTATTTT.

This clonotype was found many times. The chain links TRBV27 to TRBJ2-7; 14 bases map to TRBD2. The CDR3 has 15 amino acids. J lost 4 bases, V lost 6 bases, and 5 bases had no gene match. The V gene's germline CDR1 is MNHEY and CDR2 SMNVEV (reference sequence). The CDR3 spells CASRGLAGGLYEQYF. The CDR3 bases are TGTGCCAGCAGAGGACTAGCGGGAGGTCTGTACGAGCAGTACTTC.

The V gene is TRBV7-9, the J gene TRBJ1-4; D is uncertain. This CDR3 has 15 amino acids. Deletions cut 5 bases from V and 5 bases from J, with 15 bases between. CDR1 SEHNR and CDR2 FQNEAQ come from the germline V gene (reference sequence). CDR3 region: CASSPPTGLNEKLFF. The CDR3 bases are TGTGCCAGCAGCCCACCCACTGGACTGAATGAAAAACTGTTTTTT.

This clonotype came up many times. This chain uses TRBV29-1 with TRBJ2-1; 13 bases are shared with TRBD2. The trim removed 4 bases at V and 8 bases at J, leaving 5 bases unmatched. CDR3 length: 14 amino acids. Germline assignment: CDR1 SQVTM and CDR2 ANQGSEA. CDR3 nucleotides: TGCAGCGTTGTGGGACTAGCGGGAACCGATGAGCAGTTCTTC. Translation: CSVVGLAGTDEQFF.

Many counts were recorded for this clonotype. The chain joins TRBV27 to TRBJ2-3, with TRBD2 matching over 9 bases. Germline CDR1 is MNHEY and CDR2 is SMNVEV (reference sequence). V dropped 6 bases and J dropped 1; count of bases not matched to a gene: 5. The CDR3 covers 15 residues. The CDR3 DNA is TGTGCCAGCAGCCCTAGCGGGATCGGCACAGATACGCAGTATTTT. Translation: CASSPSGIGTDTQYF.

This clonotype was seen repeatedly, ten times or more. The chain uses TRBV7-8 and TRBJ2-7, with 7 bases that match TRBD1. CDR3 length: 17 amino acids. Germline V gene lookup returns CDR1 SGHVS and CDR2 FQNEAQ. V lost 1 base, J lost 2 bases, and 11 bases stayed unmatched. This CDR3 reads CASSLGQGRGDTYEQYF. In DNA form, the CDR3 reads TGTGCCAGCAGCTTAGGACAGGGTCGAGGTGACACCTACGAGCAGTACTTC.

This clonotype was detected a few times. The chain uses TRBV10-3 and TRBJ2-1, with 16 bases lining up with TRBD2. Germline V CDR1 and CDR2: ENHRY, SYGVKD. This CDR3 is 18 amino acids long. V gave up 7 bases and J gave up 10 bases; unmatched junction bases: 16. CDR3 sequence reads: CAITHTPGLAGGSREQFF. CDR3 bases: TGTGCCATCACCCACACCCCGGGACTAGCGGGAGGGTCTAGGGAGCAGTTCTTC.

This clonotype was detected many times. The V gene is TRBV6-2 or TRBV6-3, the J gene TRBJ2-3; TRBD2 matches at 8 bases. The CDR3 has 16 residues. V lost 6 bases and J lost 1; bases outside the gene matches: 9. Germline CDR1 and CDR2: MNHEY and SVGEGT. CDR3: CASRASGSVGTDTQYF. The CDR3 coding sequence is TGTGCCAGCAGAGCGAGCGGGAGTGTGGGCACAGATACGCAGTATTTT.

The sample holds many counts of this clonotype. The V and J genes are TRBV10-3 and TRBJ2-5; 13 nucleotides match TRBD2. With 10 bases clipped from V and 4 bases from J, the junction kept 12 bases outside the gene matches. CDR1 is ENHRY, CDR2 SYGVKD, per germline. This CDR3 spans 16 amino acids. The CDR3 DNA reads TGTGCCACGGGGGACGGACTAGCGGGAGTACGAGAGACCCAGTACTTC. Residues: CATGDGLAGVRETQYF.

The table lists this clonotype with many counts. The genes are TRBV29-1 and TRBJ2-1; 10 positions match TRBD1. Per the germline V gene, CDR1 is SQVTM and CDR2 is ANQGSEA. The CDR3 length is 14 residues. Germline trimming cut 0 bases from V and 8 bases from J; bases unmatched to any gene: 4. CDR3 sequence reads: CSVEEGQGQYEQFF. For the CDR3, the DNA is TGCAGCGTTGAAGAGGGACAGGGGCAATATGAGCAGTTCTTC.

This clonotype was observed a handful of times. A much larger clone differs by one base, so this may be a read error. The chain joins TRBV5-1 to TRBJ2-1; 10 nucleotides line up with TRBD2. The CDR3 length is 14 residues. Germline V gene lookup returns CDR1 SGHRS and CDR2 YFSETQ. The CDR3 DNA follows: TGCTCCAGCAGCATCACTAGCGGGAAGAATGAGCAGTTCTTC. This sequence encodes CSSSITSGKNEQFF.

This clonotype came up many times. V and J are TRBV20-1 and TRBJ2-3; the match to TRBD2 covers 7 bases. The V and J ends lost 3 bases and 7 bases, in that order; junction bases with no gene match: 7. This CDR3 has 13 amino acids. CDR1 and CDR2 from the germline V gene are DFQATT and SNEGSKA (reference sequence). CDR3 DNA sequence: TGCAGTGCTAGTCGGCGGGAGTTTAATACGCAGTATTTT. Protein product: CSASRREFNTQYF.